The next 14 T cell receptor beta chains were all read from a single sample in a study of cytomegalovirus exposure and HLA in healthy donors. In the PCR, 60 Vbeta and 13 Jbeta primers were used. Measured with immunoSEQ multiplex PCR; TCRdb has only the in-frame clones, and not every one. The repertoire holds under 250,000 clones, with 70% to 85% as singletons. The sample taken for sequencing was PBMCs. All receptors come from a male donor in good health and CMV-seronegative.

This chain links TRBV7-9 with TRBJ2-1, with 8 bases aligning to TRBD2. V trimming: 1 base; J trimming: 3 bases; junction bases outside the gene matches: 5. CDR3 length equals 16 residues. Germline V gene sequence: CDR1 SEHNR, CDR2 FQNEAQ (reference sequence). Here the CDR3 reads CASSLGTGRVYNEQFF. In nucleotides, the CDR3 is TGTGCCAGCAGCTTAGGTACCGGGAGGGTCTACAATGAGCAGTTCTTC.

The chain has TRBV4-1 and TRBJ2-1; tentatively, D is TRBD1 (5 bases). CDR1 is MGHRA, CDR2 YSYEKL, per germline. With 4 bases removed from V and 4 bases from J, the gap between germline ends came to 14 bases. This CDR3 comprises 15 residues. The CDR3 DNA sequence: TGCGCCAGCAGCCGCGAAGGGGTAGGTTACAATGAGCAGTTCTTC. Encoded protein: CASSREGVGYNEQFF.

The chain couples TRBV5-4 to TRBJ1-2, with 8 nucleotides matching TRBD1. Germline loops: CDR1 SGHNT, CDR2 YYREEE (reference sequence). CDR3 length: 14 residues. V lost 0 bases to trimming and J lost 6 bases; unmatched junction nucleotides: 4. The CDR3 sequence: CASSLATGEDGYTF. The CDR3 region has the DNA TGTGCCAGCAGCTTGGCGACAGGGGAGGATGGCTACACCTTC.

The CDR3 loop reads CASSGRLASFSGANVLTF. CDR3 DNA sequence: TGCGCCAGCAGCGGGAGACTAGCGTCTTTCTCTGGGGCCAACGTCCTGACTTTC. The chain has TRBV5-1 and TRBJ2-6; 8 bases align to TRBD2. V lost 4 bases and J lost 0; bases outside the gene matches: 9. Looked up from germline, CDR1 is SGHRS and CDR2 is YFSETQ. The CDR3 covers 18 residues.

The chain combines TRBV6-6 with TRBJ2-7; weak D call: TRBD1 (5 bases). CDR3 length: 15 residues. The germline V and J ends were trimmed by 4 bases and 3 bases, with 16 bases remaining between them. Germline CDR1 MNHNY, CDR2 SVGAGI (reference sequence). The CDR3: CASSSPSRQYYEQYF. The CDR3 coding sequence is TGTGCCAGCAGTTCCCCTTCCCGACAGTACTACGAGCAGTACTTC.

The rearrangement joins TRBV5-5 to TRBJ1-4; D perhaps matches TRBD1 (6 bases). Germline V gives CDR1 SGHKS, CDR2 YYEKEE (reference sequence). This CDR3 region has 16 residues. Trimming removed 2 bases from V and 8 bases from J, with 19 bases in between. The CDR3 bases are TGTGCCAGCAGCTTAAGTATTCTTGCAGGGGTGGAAAAACTGTTTTTT. Protein: CASSLSILAGVEKLFF.

The rearrangement joins TRBV9 to TRBJ2-7, with 7 bases fitting TRBD2. J was trimmed by 0 bases and V by 1 base; bases with no gene match: 4. The length of the CDR3 is 15 residues. Looked up from germline, CDR1 is SGDLS and CDR2 is YYNGEE. CDR3 bases: TGTGCCAGCAGCGTATCGGGGACTACCTCCTACGAGCAGTACTTC. As protein: CASSVSGTTSYEQYF.

V usage is TRBV6-1 and J usage is TRBJ2-4, with D maybe TRBD2 (6 bases). This CDR3 has 14 amino acids. V was pared by 5 bases and J by 5 bases, with 13 bases between. CDR1 and CDR2 (germline): MNHNS, SASEGT. CDR3 DNA sequence: TGTGCCAGCAGTCCCACGGGGGTGGAAAACATTCAGTACTTC. Its protein is CASSPTGVENIQYF.

V and J are TRBV30 and TRBJ2-3; D might be TRBD2 (7 bases). Trimming took off 5 bases at V and 1 base at J, with 16 bases between the two ends. The CDR3 consists of 15 residues. Germline loops: CDR1 GTSNPN, CDR2 SVGIG (reference sequence). For the CDR3, the DNA is TGTGCCTGGGCATTTCTAGGGGGGGGCACAGATACGCAGTATTTT. This gives the protein CAWAFLGGGTDTQYF.

The chain uses TRBV5-1 and TRBJ1-1, with 9 positions matching TRBD1. This CDR3 is 14 amino acids long. V shed 4 bases and J 1 base; nucleotides not matched to a gene: 2. The germline gives CDR1 SGHRS, CDR2 YFSETQ. CDR3 DNA: TGCGCCAGCAGCCGACAGGGGGGGAACACTGAAGCTTTCTTT. Protein sequence: CASSRQGGNTEAFF. The full variable domain, rest sourced from reference TRBV5-1 and TRBJ1-1, is KAGVTQTPRYLIKTRGQQVTLSCSPISGHRSVSWYQQTPGQGLQFLFEYFSETQRNKGNFPGRFSGRQFSNSRSEMNVSTLELGDSALYLCASSRQGGNTEAFFGQGTRLTVV.

This clone was observed a single time. The chain carries TRBV15 and TRBJ1-1, with D perhaps TRBD1 (5 bases). CDR1 and CDR2 from the germline V gene are LNHNV and YYDKDF (reference sequence). V was pared by 0 bases and J by 6 bases, with 14 bases between. The CDR3 spans 15 residues. CDR3 sequence (DNA): TGTGCCACCAGCAGAGATCGAGGCAGGGCAGCTGAAGCTTTCTTT. This encodes CATSRDRGRAAEAFF.

The rearrangement joins TRBV29-1 to TRBJ2-1; possibly TRBD2 for D (5 bases). The germline V gene has CDR1 SQVTM and CDR2 ANQGSEA. CDR3 length: 14 residues. V was cut by 2 bases and J by 6 bases, with 14 bases left in between. CDR3 DNA: TGCAGCGTTGAACCTTTTGGAGGCATCAATGAGCAGTTCTTC. Translating it yields CSVEPFGGINEQFF.

V and J are TRBV11-2 and TRBJ1-1; weak D call: TRBD1 (6 bases). V lost 5 bases, J lost 4 bases, and 17 bases lay in between. The CDR3 sequence is 15 residues long. Germline CDR1 reads SGHAT; CDR2 reads FQNNGV. The CDR3 coding sequence is TGTGCCAGCAGCCCCTCCTCGACAGGCGCCACTGAAGCTTTCTTT. Translated: CASSPSSTGATEAFF.

The chain uses TRBV7-2 and TRBJ2-7; 7 nucleotides line up with TRBD2. CDR3 length equals 15 residues. Germline-derived CDR1 and CDR2 are SGHTA and FQGNSA. Losses at the gene ends were 3 bases for V and 4 bases for J; bases not matched to a gene: 9. The chain's CDR3 is CASSFSIERGYEQYF. The CDR3 DNA reads as TGTGCCAGCAGCTTTAGCATCGAGCGGGGTTACGAGCAGTACTTC. The full variable domain, its missing parts supplied by reference TRBV7-2 and TRBJ2-7, is GAGVSQSPSNKVTEKGKDVELRCDPISGHTALYWYRQSLGQGLEFLIYFQGNSAPDKSGLPSDRFSAERTGGSVSTLTIQRTQQEDSAVYLCASSFSIERGYEQYFGPGTRLTVT.